This T cell receptor beta chain was found in a study of blood T cell repertoires in COVID-19. Produced via immunoSEQ multiplex PCR; TCRdb's table is partial and in-frame only. In the table there are 65,000 to 95,000 clones, around four fifths of which are singletons. The CDR3 contains 12 residues. V dropped 4 bases and J dropped 9 bases, with 10 bases sitting between them. Germline V lookup: CDR1 SGHRS, CDR2 YFSETQ. Sequencing was done on a sample of peripheral blood. This receptor was identified in an elderly man with active or convalescent COVID-19. The chain links TRBV5-1 to TRBJ2-2; D is unresolved. The CDR3, as DNA: TGCGCCAGCAGCACAGAAATCCGGGAGCTGTTTTTT. Protein sequence: CASSTEIRELFF.